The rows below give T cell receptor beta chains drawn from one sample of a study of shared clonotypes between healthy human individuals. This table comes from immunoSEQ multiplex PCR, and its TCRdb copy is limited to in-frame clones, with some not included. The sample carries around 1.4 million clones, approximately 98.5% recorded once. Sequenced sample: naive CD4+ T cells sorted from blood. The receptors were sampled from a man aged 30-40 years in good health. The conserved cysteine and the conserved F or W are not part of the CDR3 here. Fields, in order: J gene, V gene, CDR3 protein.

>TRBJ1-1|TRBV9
ASSARQGARTEAF
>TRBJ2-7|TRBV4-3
ASSLDRENYEQY
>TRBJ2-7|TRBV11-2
ASSLKGAGVQYEQY
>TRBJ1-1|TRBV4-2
ASSQEPGPSTEAF
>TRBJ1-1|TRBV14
ASSQVGQGIGLGTEAF
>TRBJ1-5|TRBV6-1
ASSYRDRDQPQH
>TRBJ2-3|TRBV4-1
ASSQELASPTDTQY
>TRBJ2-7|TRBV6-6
ASSYLGLAGVEQY
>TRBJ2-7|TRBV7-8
ASSLSSGSSYEQY
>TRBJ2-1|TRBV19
ASSIRWDEQF
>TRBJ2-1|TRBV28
ASSLSPYNEQF
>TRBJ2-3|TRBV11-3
ASSLGRSTDTQY
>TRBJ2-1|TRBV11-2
ASSPGLAGENEQF
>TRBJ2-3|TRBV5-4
ASSLNGVDTQY
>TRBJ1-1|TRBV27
ASSLISGATEAF
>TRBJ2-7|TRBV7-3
ASSLVWNAYEQY
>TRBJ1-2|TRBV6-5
ASRGGYGYT
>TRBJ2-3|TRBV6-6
ASSYSAGGIDTQY
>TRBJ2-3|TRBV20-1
SASGDTQY